Below, 23 T cell receptor beta chains from the same sample are listed, as sequenced in a study of regulatory T cells. The PCR used 52 TRBV and 13 TRBJ primers. The data were produced by immunoSEQ multiplex PCR, yet TCRdb's version contains in-frame clones alone and is incomplete. The profile shows 20,000 to 25,000 clones, 93% of them singletons. The sample comprised CD8+ T cells sorted from blood. These TCRs come from a child aged 2 to 9 with CD3G deficiency.

The genes are TRBV28 and TRBJ2-1; 8 bases map to TRBD2. Germline V gene sequence: CDR1 MDHEN, CDR2 SYDVKM. V lost 1 base to trimming and J lost 5 bases; unmatched junction nucleotides: 10. The length of the CDR3 is 17 residues. The CDR3 sequence: CASSLYGRERENNEQFF. CDR3 DNA sequence: TGTGCCAGCAGTTTATACGGGCGGGAGCGGGAGAACAATGAGCAGTTCTTC.

This clone is a singleton in its sample. The chain carries TRBV28 and TRBJ2-1; D gene ambiguous. This CDR3 is 12 amino acids long. The germline CDR1 and CDR2 sequences are MDHEN and SYDVKM. Trimming shortened V by 3 bases and J by 4 bases, and 4 bases separated the two germline ends. CDR3 loop: CASSFGYNEQFF. DNA for the CDR3: TGTGCCAGCAGTTTTGGATACAATGAGCAGTTCTTC.

The chain couples TRBV7-6 to TRBJ1-2, with TRBD1 as a possible D gene (5 bases). The length of the CDR3 is 18 residues. V dropped 2 bases and J dropped 3 bases, with 22 bases sitting between them. The germline gives CDR1 SGHVS, CDR2 FNYEAQ. The CDR3 loop reads CASSLFKGFFGADYGYTF. The DNA of the CDR3 is TGTGCCAGCAGCTTATTTAAGGGTTTTTTCGGGGCCGACTATGGCTACACCTTC.

The chain uses TRBV19 and TRBJ2-1; D might be TRBD2 (6 bases). From germline, CDR1 is LNHDA and CDR2 SQIVND (reference sequence). The ends were cut back, 5 bases at V and 6 bases at J, with 11 bases in the middle. The CDR3 has 13 residues. CDR3: CASSQDYPNEQFF. The CDR3 DNA reads TGTGCCAGTAGTCAGGACTACCCCAATGAGCAGTTCTTC.

The V call is TRBV5-5, the J call TRBJ2-7, with D uncertain. The CDR3 has 14 amino acids. Germline values: CDR1 SGHKS, CDR2 YYEKEE (reference sequence). V lost 0 bases and J 2 bases, leaving 9 bases between the germline ends. The CDR3 region has the DNA TGTGCCAGCAGCTTGGAGACAACCCCCTACGAGCAGTACTTC. This sequence encodes CASSLETTPYEQYF.

V is TRBV28 and J is TRBJ2-2; D uncertain. Germline V gene lookup returns CDR1 MDHEN and CDR2 SYDVKM. CDR3 length equals 12 residues. Trimming removed 5 bases at V and 7 bases at J, with 8 bases between. CDR3 residues: CASSKDIGELFF. The CDR3 DNA is TGTGCCAGCAGTAAAGACATCGGGGAGCTGTTTTTT.

V usage is TRBV7-9 and J usage is TRBJ1-4, with TRBD1 matching 9 bases. J lost 8 bases, V lost 3 bases, and 10 bases had no gene match. From germline, CDR1 is SEHNR and CDR2 FQNEAQ (reference sequence). The CDR3 length is 16 residues. CDR3 sequence: CASSFGPRDRDEKLFF. The CDR3, as DNA: TGTGCCAGCAGCTTTGGGCCCCGGGACAGGGACGAAAAACTGTTTTTT.

A remark on this clone: A junction boundary mismatches the germline segment, possibly from a read error. The chain joins TRBV7-9 to TRBJ1-4; no definite D call. The germline V gene encodes CDR1 SEHNR and CDR2 FQNEAQ (reference sequence). There are 14 residues in the CDR3. The CDR3 coding sequence is TGTGCCGGCAGTCGGACCGGGTCCGTAGAAAAACTGTTTTTT. It encodes CAGSRTGSVEKLFF. The variable domain in full, completed from reference TRBV7-9 and TRBJ1-4, reads DTGVSQNPRHKITKRGQNVTFRCDPISEHNRLYWYRQTLGQGPEFLTYFQNEAQLEKSRLLSDRFSAERPKGSFSTLEIQRTEQGDSAMYLCAGSRTGSVEKLFFGSGTQLSVL.

This chain links TRBV7-3 with TRBJ2-7; D gene ambiguous. In germline, CDR1 is SGHTA, CDR2 FQGTGA. The CDR3 covers 13 residues. The V gene lost 5 bases and the J gene lost 3 bases, with 11 bases spanning the gap. CDR3 amino acids: CASSPGSYYEQYF. CDR3 DNA: TGTGCCAGCAGCCCCGGGTCTTACTACGAGCAGTACTTC.

The chain has TRBV5-1 and TRBJ2-7; TRBD1 matches at 8 bases. Per the germline V gene, CDR1 is SGHRS and CDR2 is YFSETQ. Trimming cost V 4 bases and J 6 bases; bases outside gene matches: 9. This CDR3 contains 14 residues. The CDR3 loop is CASSMGQVGAEQYF. CDR3 DNA sequence: TGCGCCAGCAGCATGGGACAGGTGGGGGCCGAGCAGTACTTC.

The chain carries TRBV6-1 and TRBJ2-7; possible D gene TRBD1, 6 bases. V was trimmed by 0 bases and J by 2 bases, leaving 17 bases between them. The CDR3 extends over 17 amino acids. The germline CDR1 and CDR2 sequences are MNHNS and SASEGT. As DNA, the CDR3 is TGTGCCAGCAGTGAAGCGCAGTGGACAGCCACCCCCTACGAGCAGTACTTC. It translates to CASSEAQWTATPYEQYF.

The chain has TRBV28 and TRBJ1-1; D perhaps matches TRBD1 (5 bases). The V end was cut by 1 base, the J end by 4 bases, with 13 bases between. The CDR3 runs to 15 residues. CDR1 and CDR2 from the germline V gene are MDHEN and SYDVKM. The chain's CDR3 is CASSLYEGSGTEAFF. The DNA of the CDR3 is TGTGCCAGCAGTTTATATGAGGGGTCAGGCACTGAAGCTTTCTTT. Based on the CDR3 plus reference TRBV28 and TRBJ1-1, the full variable domain is DVKVTQSSRYLVKRTGEKVFLECVQDMDHENMFWYRQDPGLGLRLIYFSYDVKMKEKGDIPEGYSVSREKKERFSLILESASTNQTSMYLCASSLYEGSGTEAFFGQGTRLTVV.

This chain joins TRBV5-1 and TRBJ2-1; 11 bases align to TRBD2. Trimming cost V 4 bases and J 8 bases; bases outside gene matches: 14. The CDR3 consists of 17 residues. Germline V gene data show CDR1 as SGHRS and CDR2 as YFSETQ. CDR3 sequence reads: CASSAAGTSGPRDEQFF. CDR3 in DNA: TGCGCCAGCAGCGCAGCTGGGACTAGCGGACCCCGCGATGAGCAGTTCTTC.

This chain joins TRBV28 and TRBJ2-7; D call uncertain. V was pared by 3 bases and J by 2 bases, with 11 bases between. This CDR3 has 14 amino acids. Germline values: CDR1 MDHEN, CDR2 SYDVKM. The CDR3 DNA is TGTGCCAGCAGTTTGGCAGGAGTGGCCTACGAGCAGTACTTC. Translated, it gives CASSLAGVAYEQYF.

The V gene is TRBV27, the J gene TRBJ2-3; 7 bases match TRBD1. V shed 2 bases, J shed 8 bases, and the junction held 7 bases outside the gene matches. CDR3 length: 14 amino acids. Germline V gene sequence: CDR1 MNHEY, CDR2 SMNVEV (reference sequence). The CDR3 nucleotides read TGTGCCAGCAGTTTAACGACAGGGCTAGGTACGCAGTATTTT. This codes for CASSLTTGLGTQYF.

V gene TRBV7-9 combines with J gene TRBJ2-1; 9 nucleotides agree with TRBD2. Germline CDR1 and CDR2: SEHNR and FQNEAQ (reference sequence). The CDR3 spans 14 residues. Trimming removed 3 bases from V and 9 bases from J; junction bases left unmatched: 6. The CDR3: CASSLPGLASEQFF. The CDR3 DNA sequence: TGTGCCAGCAGCTTGCCGGGACTAGCAAGTGAGCAGTTCTTC.

This sequence joins TRBV28 and TRBJ1-1, with TRBD1 as a possible D gene (5 bases). Germline lookup yields CDR1 MDHEN and CDR2 SYDVKM. This CDR3 has 13 amino acids. V was pared by 7 bases and J by 5 bases, with 14 bases between. CDR3 region: CASTIPGGTEAFF. CDR3 DNA sequence: TGTGCCAGCACCATCCCGGGGGGGACTGAAGCTTTCTTT. Looking up the rest from reference TRBV28 and TRBJ1-1 gives the full variable domain: DVKVTQSSRYLVKRTGEKVFLECVQDMDHENMFWYRQDPGLGLRLIYFSYDVKMKEKGDIPEGYSVSREKKERFSLILESASTNQTSMYLCASTIPGGTEAFFGQGTRLTVV.

This chain links TRBV28 with TRBJ1-2; TRBD1 aligns across 8 bases. Germline CDR1 is MDHEN and CDR2 is SYDVKM. This CDR3 is 14 amino acids long. V lost 2 bases and J lost 3; bases outside the gene matches: 2. The CDR3 loop is CASSLQGAYYGYTF. CDR3 nucleotides: TGTGCCAGCAGTTTACAGGGGGCGTACTATGGCTACACCTTC.

The chain is built from TRBV6-8 and TRBJ2-7, with D perhaps being TRBD1 or TRBD2 (5 bases each). The CDR3 spans 19 residues. Trimming cost V 4 bases and J 4 bases, with 29 bases left between them. Germline assignment: CDR1 MNHGY and CDR2 SAAAGT. In DNA, the CDR3 is TGTGCCAGCAGTTCGGGCCCGGGACGGACTCTAACTTACCATTACGAGCAGTACTTC. Its translation is CASSSGPGRTLTYHYEQYF.

The chain recombines TRBV28 with TRBJ2-7; 7 bases map to TRBD1. The CDR3 spans 14 residues. V lost 1 base and J lost 6; bases outside the gene matches: 6. CDR1 and CDR2 (germline): MDHEN, SYDVKM. This chain's CDR3 is CASSLYDRVGEQYF. Here the CDR3 DNA reads TGTGCCAGCAGTTTATATGACAGGGTGGGCGAGCAGTACTTC.

On this clone itself: At one of its ends the junction is not consistent with the germline gene, which may arise from a read error. The chain carries TRBV10-3 and TRBJ2-7; D is possibly TRBD2 (5 bases). The CDR3 loop spans 13 amino acids. The V gene's germline CDR1 is ENHRY and CDR2 SYGVKD. CDR3 amino acids: CAISESGDYGQYF. The DNA for the CDR3 is TGTGCCATCAGTGAGTCGGGAGACTACGGGCAGTACTTC.

The gene calls are TRBV6-1 and TRBJ2-7; possible D gene TRBD2, 5 bases. CDR1 is MNHNS, CDR2 SASEGT, per germline. The CDR3 covers 13 residues. V was clipped by 6 bases and J by 5 bases, with 14 bases between them. In DNA form, the CDR3 reads TGTGCCAGCAGCAGACTACTTCCACACGAGCAGTACTTC. This gives the protein CASSRLLPHEQYF.

The V and J genes are TRBV19 and TRBJ1-1; no clear D gene. Trimming took off 9 bases at V and 5 bases at J, with 25 bases between the two ends. The CDR3 covers 16 residues. Germline V gene lookup returns CDR1 LNHDA and CDR2 SQIVND (reference sequence). This CDR3 reads CASSPERGHLGTEAFF. Written as DNA, the CDR3 is TGTGCCAGCTCGCCTGAACGTGGCCATCTCGGGACTGAAGCTTTCTTT. The entire variable domain, with the rest obtained from reference TRBV19 and TRBJ1-1, is as follows: DGGITQSPKYLFRKEGQNVTLSCEQNLNHDAMYWYRQDPGQGLRLIYYSQIVNDFQKGDIAEGYSVSREKKESFPLTVTSAQKNPTAFYLCASSPERGHLGTEAFFGQGTRLTVV.